One sample yielded the 19 T cell receptor beta chains listed below, sequenced in a study of ipilimumab plus nivolumab after autologous stem cell transplantation (dated by TCRdb to the early 2020s). The library was generated by the immunoSEQ multiplex PCR assay. Here the immuneACCESS table is served through TCRdb, limited to in-frame sequences with V and J called. Missing clones are a known gap in these copies; in checked studies unresolved V genes cover under half, and the rest lacks a known reason. The sample table holds 20,000 to 25,000 clones, of which nearly 75% were seen once. Over 20% of the sample rests with the top ten. Here the sequenced sample was PBMCs, taken in a trial of ipilimumab plus nivolumab as post-transplant consolidation. The origin of the receptors is a male donor with diffuse large B-cell lymphoma.

The table lists this clone with a few counts. This chain links TRBV5-1 with TRBJ2-5; 8 bases fit TRBD2. V lost 4 bases, J lost 3 bases, and 11 bases stayed unmatched. Per the germline V gene, CDR1 is SGHRS and CDR2 is YFSETQ. CDR3 size: 16 residues. In nucleotides, the CDR3 is TGCGCCAGCAGCCCTCGTGGAAGCGGGGGTGAAGAGACCCAGTACTTC. This translates into CASSPRGSGGEETQYF.

This chain connects TRBV9 to TRBJ2-1, with D unclear. CDR3 size: 13 residues. V was shortened by 0 bases and J by 4 bases, with 5 bases between the two germline ends. Germline V CDR1 and CDR2: SGDLS, YYNGEE. The DNA of the CDR3 is TGTGCCAGCAGCGTAGAACAGTACAATGAGCAGTTCTTC. Translation: CASSVEQYNEQFF.

This clone was observed a handful of times. The V call is TRBV14, the J call TRBJ1-1, with TRBD1 identical over 7 bases. V was clipped by 3 bases and J by 4 bases; unmatched bases: 5. Germline V CDR1 and CDR2: SGHDN, FVKESK. This CDR3 region has 14 residues. CDR3 amino acids: CASSQEGQPTEAFF. Here the CDR3 DNA reads TGTGCCAGCAGCCAGGAGGGACAGCCCACTGAAGCTTTCTTT.

The chain employs TRBV27 and TRBJ2-2; no reliable D call. V was shortened by 6 bases and J by 5 bases, with 22 bases between the two germline ends. This CDR3 is 17 amino acids long. Germline-derived CDR1 and CDR2 are MNHEY and SMNVEV (reference sequence). The DNA for the CDR3 is TGTGCCAGCAGCAATTACGGCCGCACCCTGTTAACCGGGGAGCTGTTTTTT. Protein product: CASSNYGRTLLTGELFF.

This clone is medium-sized within its sample. The rearrangement uses TRBV7-6 and TRBJ1-1, with 7 bases aligning to TRBD1. Germline V gene lookup returns CDR1 SGHVS and CDR2 FNYEAQ. This CDR3 contains 13 residues. Trimming cost V 5 bases and J 4 bases; bases outside gene matches: 4. Here the CDR3 reads CASSGGTVTEAFF. The CDR3 DNA follows: TGTGCCAGCAGCGGGGGGACAGTCACTGAAGCTTTCTTT.

This clone occurred a few times. The chain is built from TRBV7-8 and TRBJ1-1; weak D call: TRBD1 (6 bases). The CDR3 is made up of 13 amino acids. Germline-derived CDR1 and CDR2 are SGHVS and FQNEAQ. V lost 5 bases and J lost 1, with 8 bases in between. This CDR3 is CASSEDRNTEAFF. As DNA, the CDR3 is TGTGCCAGCAGCGAGGACAGGAACACTGAAGCTTTCTTT. Complete variable domain (other parts from reference TRBV7-8 and TRBJ1-1): GAGVSQSPRYKVAKRGQDVALRCDPISGHVSLFWYQQALGQGPEFLTYFQNEAQLDKSGLPSDRFFAERPEGSVSTLKIQRTQQEDSAVYLCASSEDRNTEAFFGQGTRLTVV.

This clone was picked up one time. The rearrangement uses TRBV5-1 and TRBJ2-3, with 9 bases identical to TRBD2. V lost 3 bases to trimming and J lost 3 bases; unmatched junction nucleotides: 8. This CDR3 spans 16 amino acids. Germline CDR1 and CDR2: SGHRS and YFSETQ. The CDR3 loop is CASSSSGALETDTQYF. The CDR3 DNA sequence: TGCGCCAGCAGCTCTAGCGGGGCCTTGGAGACAGATACGCAGTATTTT. The full variable domain, in which reference TRBV5-1 and TRBJ2-3 provide the parts outside the CDR3, is KAGVTQTPRYLIKTRGQQVTLSCSPISGHRSVSWYQQTPGQGLQFLFEYFSETQRNKGNFPGRFSGRQFSNSRSEMNVSTLELGDSALYLCASSSSGALETDTQYFGPGTRLTVL.

The genes are TRBV30 and TRBJ2-7; 10 bases align to TRBD2. This CDR3 comprises 13 residues. Germline V lookup: CDR1 GTSNPN, CDR2 SVGIG (reference sequence). Trimming took 0 bases from V and 7 from J; bases not matched to a gene: 3. CDR3 coding DNA: TGTGCCTGGAGTGTAGCGGGAGGGGGGGAGCAGTACTTC. Residues: CAWSVAGGGEQYF.

The CDR3 coding sequence is TGTGCCACCTGCCCGGGACTAGCGGGGGGACGGGGCACCGGGGAGCTGTTTTTT. Translation: CATCPGLAGGRGTGELFF. The chain recombines TRBV10-3 with TRBJ2-2, with 15 bases lining up with TRBD2. Looked up from germline, CDR1 is ENHRY and CDR2 is SYGVKD. The trim removed 10 bases at V and 4 bases at J, leaving 13 bases unmatched. This CDR3 is built from 18 residues.

This clone appeared a single time. The CDR3 bases are TGTGCCAGCTCACTACCACAGGGGGTTGGGACTGAAGCTTTCTTT. Protein product: CASSLPQGVGTEAFF. This chain uses TRBV18 with TRBJ1-1; 8 bases line up with TRBD1. Germline trimming cut 4 bases from V and 5 bases from J; bases unmatched to any gene: 9. Germline V gene lookup returns CDR1 KGHSH and CDR2 LQKENI. This CDR3 contains 15 residues.

The rearrangement joins TRBV11-2 to TRBJ1-2, with D possibly being TRBD1 (5 bases). Germline V gives CDR1 SGHAT, CDR2 FQNNGV. The V end lost 4 bases, the J end lost 11 bases, and 11 bases lay between the germline ends. The CDR3 sequence is 11 residues long. CDR3 sequence reads: CASSSTVRYTF. Written as DNA, the CDR3 is TGTGCCAGCAGCTCGACAGTCCGTTACACCTTC.

The chain couples TRBV10-2 to TRBJ2-2; the D is unclear. This CDR3 comprises 11 residues. Trimming took 3 bases from V and 8 from J, leaving 4 bases between them. Germline CDR1 is WSHSY and CDR2 is SAAADI. CDR3 nucleotides: TGCGCCAGCAGTGATTGGGGGGAGCTGTTTTTT. This encodes CASSDWGELFF.

The gene calls are TRBV6-6 and TRBJ2-2; D is ambiguous. The CDR3 has 13 amino acids. The germline V gene encodes CDR1 MNHNY and CDR2 SVGAGI (reference sequence). V was trimmed by 10 bases and J by 5 bases, leaving 14 bases between them. For the CDR3, the DNA is TGTGCCACCCGCCATACAACTACCGGGGAGCTGTTTTTT. Translated, it gives CATRHTTTGELFF.

This sequence joins TRBV19 and TRBJ1-1; D gene ambiguous. Germline V gene data show CDR1 as LNHDA and CDR2 as SQIVND (reference sequence). Trimming shortened V by 6 bases and J by 2 bases, and 10 bases separated the two germline ends. The CDR3 has 13 amino acids. CDR3 loop: CASRYGRNTEAFF. The CDR3 coding sequence is TGTGCCAGTAGATACGGGAGAAACACTGAAGCTTTCTTT.

In this sample, this clone turned up a few times. V is TRBV30 and J is TRBJ2-3; a possible D gene is TRBD1 (5 bases). Germline CDR1 GTSNPN, CDR2 SVGIG (reference sequence). The V end was cut by 1 base, the J end by 0 bases, with 8 bases between. CDR3 length: 14 amino acids. This chain's CDR3 is CAWSEGVSTDTQYF. As DNA, the CDR3 is TGTGCCTGGAGTGAAGGGGTTAGCACAGATACGCAGTATTTT.

V is TRBV5-6 and J is TRBJ2-3; TRBD1 matches at 12 bases. Germline V gene data show CDR1 as SGHDT and CDR2 as YYEEEE. Unmatched junction bases numbered 15, after V lost 4 bases and J lost 9 bases. The CDR3 consists of 17 residues. The CDR3: CASSTHRDRGPGDTQYF. The CDR3 bases are TGTGCCAGCAGCACCCACCGGGACAGGGGGCCCGGGGACACGCAGTATTTT.

This clone was counted between two and nine times. The CDR3 protein is CASSQGATTGELFF. CDR3 nucleotide sequence: TGTGCCAGCTCACAGGGGGCTACCACCGGGGAGCTGTTTTTT. The rearrangement links TRBV18 to TRBJ2-2; TRBD1 matches at 7 bases. Looked up from germline, CDR1 is KGHSH and CDR2 is LQKENI. The CDR3 sequence is 14 residues long. The V segment lost 4 bases and the J segment 4 bases; nucleotides outside the gene matches: 3. Full variable domain (rest looked up from reference TRBV18 and TRBJ2-2): NAGVMQNPRHLVRRRGQEARLRCSPMKGHSHVYWYRQLPEEGLKFMVYLQKENIIDESGMPKERFSAEFPKEGPSILRIQQVVRGDSAAYFCASSQGATTGELFFGEGSRLTVL.

V usage is TRBV30 and J usage is TRBJ2-7; D gene uncertain. The CDR3 extends over 13 amino acids. Trimming left V 0 bases short and J 2 bases short, with 8 bases between. The V gene's germline CDR1 is GTSNPN and CDR2 SVGIG (reference sequence). DNA of the CDR3: TGTGCCTGGAGTGTCGGCGGCCCCTACGAGCAGTACTTC. Protein product: CAWSVGGPYEQYF.

J is TRBJ1-1 and V is TRBV19, with 10 bases fitting TRBD1. Per germline, CDR1 LNHDA and CDR2 SQIVND (reference sequence). The CDR3 covers 12 residues. V dropped 8 bases and J dropped 4; count of bases not matched to a gene: 1. CDR3 sequence reads: CASWDRGTEAFF. CDR3 in DNA: TGTGCCAGTTGGGACAGGGGCACTGAAGCTTTCTTT.